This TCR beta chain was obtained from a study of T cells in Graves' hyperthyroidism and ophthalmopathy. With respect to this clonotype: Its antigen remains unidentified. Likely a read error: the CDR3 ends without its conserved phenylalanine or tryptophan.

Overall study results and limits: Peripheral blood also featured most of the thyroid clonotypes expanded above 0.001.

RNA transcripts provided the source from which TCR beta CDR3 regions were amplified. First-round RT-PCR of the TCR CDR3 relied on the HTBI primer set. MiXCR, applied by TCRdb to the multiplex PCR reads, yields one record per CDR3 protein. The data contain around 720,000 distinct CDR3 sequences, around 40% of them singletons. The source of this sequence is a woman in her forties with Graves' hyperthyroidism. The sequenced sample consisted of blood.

The CDR3 sequence: CASSPRQAMNTEAFS. CDR3 nucleotide sequence: TGCGCCAGCAGCCCCCGACAGGCCATGAACACTGAAGCTTTCTCT. The chain recombines TRBV5-1 with TRBJ1-1, with D possibly TRBD1 on 6 matching bases. Per germline, CDR1 SGHRS and CDR2 YFSETQ. The CDR3 totals 15 residues. The germline V and J ends were trimmed by 4 bases and 0 bases, with 13 bases remaining between them.